These T cell receptor beta chains were read from a single sample in a study of blood T cells in healthy people across ages. From the 5' RACE reads, TCRdb called clonotypes with MiXCR, one entry per CDR3 protein. The profile shows about 720,000 distinct CDR3 sequences, 20% to 25% of them singletons. Sequenced input: blood. These receptors were obtained from a man in his 70s in good health. The CDR3 runs from the conserved cysteine through the conserved F or W. The D gene is left open where the match is weak. The size entry is marked missing in some rows and otherwise reads once, few, many or a size class.

J gene: TRBJ2-3; V gene: TRBV2; clone size: -; D gene: -; CDR3 protein: CADRSSTDTQYF; CDR3 DNA: TGTGCCGATAGGTCCAGCACAGATACGCAGTATTTT
J gene: TRBJ2-3; V gene: TRBV10-3; clone size: -; D gene: -; CDR3 protein: CAIRGTDTQYF; CDR3 DNA: TGTGCCATCAGGGGCACAGATACGCAGTATTTT
J gene: TRBJ1-1; V gene: TRBV9; clone size: -; D gene: -; CDR3 protein: CASSVAGVFMNTEAFF; CDR3 DNA: TGTGCCAGCAGCGTAGCAGGCGTTTTCATGAACACTGAAGCTTTCTTT
J gene: TRBJ1-3; V gene: TRBV7-9; clone size: many; D gene: -; CDR3 protein: CASSSRGGSGNTIYF; CDR3 DNA: TGTGCCAGCAGCTCCCGGGGAGGCTCTGGAAACACCATATATTTT
J gene: TRBJ1-5; V gene: TRBV12-3/TRBV12-4; clone size: -; D gene: -; CDR3 protein: CASSLSSVSYSNQPQHF; CDR3 DNA: TGTGCCAGCAGTTTAAGTAGTGTCTCCTATAGCAATCAGCCCCAGCATTTT
J gene: TRBJ2-3; V gene: TRBV4-3; clone size: -; D gene: -; CDR3 protein: CASSRIDTDTQYF; CDR3 DNA: TGCGCCAGCAGCCGGATCGACACAGATACGCAGTATTTT
J gene: TRBJ2-5; V gene: TRBV5-1; clone size: -; D gene: -; CDR3 protein: CASSLAGGRGETQYF; CDR3 DNA: TGCGCCAGCAGCTTGGCCGGGGGGCGAGGAGAGACCCAGTACTTC
J gene: TRBJ2-3; V gene: TRBV29-1; clone size: many; D gene: -; CDR3 protein: CSAVRPSTDTQYF; CDR3 DNA: TGCAGCGCGGTCAGACCTAGCACAGATACGCAGTATTTT
J gene: TRBJ2-1; V gene: TRBV5-1; clone size: few; D gene: -; CDR3 protein: CASRGQGIHEQFF; CDR3 DNA: TGCGCCAGCAGAGGGCAGGGGATCCATGAGCAGTTCTTC
J gene: TRBJ2-7; V gene: TRBV18; clone size: many; D gene: -; CDR3 protein: CASSPLEGGHEQYF; CDR3 DNA: TGTGCCAGCTCACCACTCGAGGGGGGCCACGAGCAGTACTTC
J gene: TRBJ1-1; V gene: TRBV10-2; clone size: once; D gene: TRBD1; CDR3 protein: CASSGQPRTEAFF; CDR3 DNA: TGCGCCAGCTCGGGACAGCCGCGGACTGAAGCTTTCTTT
J gene: TRBJ1-1; V gene: TRBV4-3; clone size: many; D gene: -; CDR3 protein: CASSQGAGAEAFF; CDR3 DNA: TGCGCCAGCAGCCAAGGTGCGGGTGCTGAAGCTTTCTTT
J gene: TRBJ1-5; V gene: TRBV12-3/TRBV12-4; clone size: few; D gene: -; CDR3 protein: CASCPGNGYNQPQHF; CDR3 DNA: TGTGCCAGCTGCCCTGGGAACGGTTACAATCAGCCCCAGCATTTT
J gene: TRBJ2-3; V gene: TRBV12-3/TRBV12-4; clone size: -; D gene: TRBD1; CDR3 protein: CASSLGTGHITDTQYF; CDR3 DNA: TGTGCCAGCAGTTTGGGGACAGGGCATATTACAGATACGCAGTATTTT
J gene: TRBJ2-1; V gene: TRBV29-1; clone size: -; D gene: -; CDR3 protein: CSVEGWRGRGNEQFF; CDR3 DNA: TGCAGCGTTGAAGGTTGGAGGGGGCGAGGCAATGAGCAGTTCTTC
J gene: TRBJ2-7; V gene: TRBV18; clone size: few; D gene: -; CDR3 protein: CASLGMRGSSYEQYF; CDR3 DNA: TGTGCCAGCTTGGGGATGAGAGGTAGCTCCTACGAGCAGTACTTC
J gene: TRBJ2-7; V gene: TRBV12-3/TRBV12-4; clone size: few; D gene: TRBD2; CDR3 protein: CASSPRLAGGPYEQYF; CDR3 DNA: TGTGCCAGCAGTCCCCGACTAGCGGGGGGACCCTATGAGCAGTACTTC
J gene: TRBJ1-1; V gene: TRBV5-1; clone size: few; D gene: TRBD1; CDR3 protein: CASSITGTGVSEAFF; CDR3 DNA: TGCGCCAGCAGCATTACCGGGACAGGGGTTTCTGAAGCTTTCTTT
J gene: TRBJ2-3; V gene: TRBV2; clone size: -; D gene: -; CDR3 protein: CASNQITDTQYF; CDR3 DNA: TGTGCCAGCAATCAGATCACAGATACGCAGTATTTT
J gene: TRBJ1-4; V gene: TRBV5-1; clone size: -; D gene: -; CDR3 protein: CASSLDPLHLGTNEKLFF; CDR3 DNA: TGCGCCAGCAGCTTAGACCCCCTGCACCTGGGAACTAATGAAAAACTGTTTTTT
J gene: TRBJ2-3; V gene: TRBV4-1; clone size: -; D gene: TRBD2; CDR3 protein: CASSRGTSADTQYF; CDR3 DNA: TGCGCCAGCAGCCGCGGGACTAGCGCAGATACGCAGTATTTT
J gene: TRBJ2-1; V gene: TRBV7-3; clone size: few; D gene: -; CDR3 protein: CASSFRPVHEQFF; CDR3 DNA: TGTGCCAGCAGCTTCCGCCCCGTCCATGAGCAGTTCTTC
J gene: TRBJ2-5; V gene: TRBV28; clone size: -; D gene: -; CDR3 protein: CASSRSGNSGETQYF; CDR3 DNA: TGTGCCAGCAGTCGCTCAGGGAATTCAGGGGAGACCCAGTACTTC
J gene: TRBJ1-1; V gene: TRBV2; clone size: -; D gene: -; CDR3 protein: CASSVRDALADAEAFF; CDR3 DNA: TGTGCCAGCAGTGTGAGGGACGCCCTGGCGGACGCTGAGGCTTTCTTT
J gene: TRBJ2-1; V gene: TRBV18; clone size: few; D gene: -; CDR3 protein: CASLDPGDNEQFF; CDR3 DNA: TGTGCCAGCTTGGACCCGGGAGACAATGAGCAGTTCTTC
J gene: TRBJ2-5; V gene: TRBV20-1; clone size: once; D gene: TRBD2; CDR3 protein: CSARDLTSGVTQYF; CDR3 DNA: TGCAGTGCTAGAGATCTGACTAGCGGGGTGACCCAGTACTTC
J gene: TRBJ1-1; V gene: TRBV5-1; clone size: -; D gene: -; CDR3 protein: CASLGRTEAFF; CDR3 DNA: TGCGCCAGCCTGGGGAGGACTGAAGCTTTCTTT